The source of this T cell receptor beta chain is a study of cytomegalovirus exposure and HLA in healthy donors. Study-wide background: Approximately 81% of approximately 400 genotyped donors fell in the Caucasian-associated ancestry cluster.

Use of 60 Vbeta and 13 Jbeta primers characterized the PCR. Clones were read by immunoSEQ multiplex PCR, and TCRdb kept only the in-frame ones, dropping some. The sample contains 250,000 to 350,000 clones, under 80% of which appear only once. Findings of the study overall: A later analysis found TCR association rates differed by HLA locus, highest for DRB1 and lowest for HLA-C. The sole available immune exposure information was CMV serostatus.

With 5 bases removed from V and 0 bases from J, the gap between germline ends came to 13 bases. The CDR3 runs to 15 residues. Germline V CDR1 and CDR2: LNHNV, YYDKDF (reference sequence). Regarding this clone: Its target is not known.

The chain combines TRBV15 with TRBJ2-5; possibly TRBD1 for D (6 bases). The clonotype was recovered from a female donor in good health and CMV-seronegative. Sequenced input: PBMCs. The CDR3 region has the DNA TGTGCCACCAGCTCCGCGAGGGGGTACCAAGAGACCCAGTACTTC. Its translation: CATSSARGYQETQYF.